This T cell receptor beta chain was profiled in a study of shared clonotypes between healthy human individuals. For the study at large: For every donor, three CD4 naive, three CD4 memory, two CD8 naive and one CD8 memory plates were used. Study-wide results and caveats: The rarefaction results pointed to incomplete sorted-subset sequencing despite large depth.

The germline V gene has CDR1 LNHNV and CDR2 YYDKDF (reference sequence). V was pared by 3 bases and J by 8 bases, with 5 bases of the junction left unmatched. This CDR3 is 14 amino acids long. This clone showed up just once. Its antigen is unidentified. TCRdb keeps only in-frame clones here, not all; method: immunoSEQ multiplex PCR. This sample has some 800,000 clones, with around 93% found just once. CD8 cells classed as naive were CD45RO-negative and positively selected for CCR7, excluding terminally differentiated effector memory CD45RA+ cells. The source material was naive CD8+ T cells sorted from blood. This chain connects TRBV15 to TRBJ1-4, with TRBD1 matching 8 bases. This TCR was recovered from a man aged 25 to 45 in good health. The CDR3 region is CATSSDRGGEKLFF. CDR3 nucleotides: TGTGCCACCAGCAGCGACAGGGGCGGCGAAAAACTGTTTTTT.